This T cell receptor beta chain was sequenced for a study of T cells after yellow fever vaccination. TCRdb itself ran the 5' RACE reads through MiXCR, one entry per CDR3 protein. Of a few hundred thousand distinct CDR3 sequences listed, about 8.7% were seen once; the top ten hold roughly 17%. The material sequenced was PBMCs, taken on the day of the first yellow fever vaccination. This clonotype was obtained from a man between 18 and 29 years old who received the YFV17D yellow fever vaccine.

The CDR3, as DNA: TGTGCCAGCTCCCCCCGGCTAGCGGGACATAGCCTGTACCAAGAGACCCAGTACTTC. Translated, it gives CASSPRLAGHSLYQETQYF. The chain employs TRBV18 and TRBJ2-5; 9 bases fit TRBD2. Germline values: CDR1 KGHSH, CDR2 LQKENI. This CDR3 is built from 19 residues. Losses at the gene ends were 6 bases for V and 0 bases for J; bases not matched to a gene: 17.